The count of the clone carrying this T cell receptor beta chain is one. TCRdb keeps only in-frame clones here, not all; method: immunoSEQ multiplex PCR. The data contain roughly 90,000 clones, around 93% of them singletons. This sample is drawn from a study of T cell changes during pregnancy in multiple sclerosis. Trimming cost V 0 bases and J 2 bases; bases outside gene matches: 4. Germline values: CDR1 SGHRS, CDR2 YFSETQ. CDR3 length equals 16 residues. The chain couples TRBV5-1 to TRBJ2-1, with 8 bases lining up with TRBD2. The sequenced sample was peripheral blood, obtained in the third trimester of pregnancy. The TCR originated in a female donor with multiple sclerosis, enrolled in a pregnancy study. In nucleotides, the CDR3 is TGCGCCAGCAGCTTGGCGCGGGAGGCCACCTACAATGAGCAGTTCTTC. Translating gives CASSLAREATYNEQFF.